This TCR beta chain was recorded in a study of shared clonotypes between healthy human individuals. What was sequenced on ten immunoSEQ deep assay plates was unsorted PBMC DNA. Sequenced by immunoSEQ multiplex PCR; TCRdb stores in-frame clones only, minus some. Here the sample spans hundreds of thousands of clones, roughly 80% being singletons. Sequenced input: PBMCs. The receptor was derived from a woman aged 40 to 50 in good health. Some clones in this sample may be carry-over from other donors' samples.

CDR3 bases: TGTGCCAGCGTTAGTAGCGGCATCACAGATACGCAGTATTTT. This encodes CASVSSGITDTQYF. This rearrangement joins TRBV7-9 to TRBJ2-3; TRBD2 might be the D (6 bases). V lost 8 bases, J lost 2 bases, and 14 bases lay in between. The CDR3 sequence is 14 residues long. The germline V gene has CDR1 SEHNR and CDR2 FQNEAQ (reference sequence).